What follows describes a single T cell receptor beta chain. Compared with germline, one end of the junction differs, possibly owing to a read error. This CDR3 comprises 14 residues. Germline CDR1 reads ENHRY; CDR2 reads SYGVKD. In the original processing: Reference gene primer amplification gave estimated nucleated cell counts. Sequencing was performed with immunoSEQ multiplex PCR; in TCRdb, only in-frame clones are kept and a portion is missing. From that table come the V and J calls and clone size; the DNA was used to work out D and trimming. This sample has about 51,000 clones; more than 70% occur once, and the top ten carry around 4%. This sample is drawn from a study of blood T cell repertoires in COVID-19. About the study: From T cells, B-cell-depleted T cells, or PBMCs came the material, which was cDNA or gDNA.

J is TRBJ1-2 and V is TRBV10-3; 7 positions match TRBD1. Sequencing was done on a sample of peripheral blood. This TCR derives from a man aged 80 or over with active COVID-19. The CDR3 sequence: CATSIQGINYGYTF. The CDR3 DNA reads TGTGCCACCAGTATACAGGGGATTAACTATGGCTACACCTTC.